Listed below are T cell receptor beta chains from one sample, sequenced in a study of blood T cell repertoires in COVID-19. Assay used: immunoSEQ multiplex PCR; TCRdb lists only in-frame clones, some missing. The sample includes about 320,000 clones, 85% to 95% seen only once; the top ten take 3% to 5%. Sequencing was carried out using PBMCs or T cells enriched from blood (not recorded which). All receptors come from a woman in her 30s who had been exposed to COVID-19. The CDR3 runs from the conserved cysteine through the conserved F or W. The D gene is left open where the match is weak. Only some rows state a clone size, as once, few, many or a class for expanded clones.

J | length | V | D | size | CDR3 | DNA
TRBJ1-5 | 15 | TRBV4-2 | - | - | CASSQDGGSNQPQHF | TGTGCCAGCAGCCAAGATGGGGGGAGCAATCAGCCCCAGCATTTT
TRBJ2-4 | 16 | TRBV4-1 | TRBD1 | - | CASSPDSGGLGKVQYF | TGCGCCAGCAGCCCTGATTCAGGGGGCCTTGGAAAAGTTCAGTACTTC
TRBJ2-1 | 16 | TRBV9 | - | - | CASSVAPSRQYNEQFF | TGTGCCAGCAGCGTAGCCCCCTCTAGACAGTACAATGAGCAGTTCTTC
TRBJ2-7 | 14 | TRBV19 | - | - | CASSIGGHGGEQYF | TGTGCCAGTAGTATCGGGGGGCACGGTGGGGAGCAGTACTTC
TRBJ2-7 | 13 | TRBV5-8 | - | once | CASSLRTTYEQYF | TGTGCCAGCAGCTTGAGGACAACATACGAGCAGTACTTC
TRBJ2-3 | 16 | TRBV7-3 | TRBD2 | - | CASSPTSGGATDTQYF | TGTGCCAGCAGCCCTACTAGCGGGGGGGCGACAGATACGCAGTATTTT
TRBJ2-7 | 14 | TRBV6-6 | - | few | CASSPVRGTYEQYF | TGTGCCAGCAGTCCCGTCCGGGGTACCTACGAGCAGTACTTC
TRBJ2-5 | 15 | TRBV4-3 | TRBD1 | - | CASSPRTGGSETQYF | TGCGCCAGCAGCCCCCGGACAGGGGGCTCAGAGACCCAGTACTTC
TRBJ1-1 | 15 | TRBV13 | TRBD1 | - | CASSNRDSLAKEAFF | TGTGCCAGCAGCAACCGGGACAGCCTGGCGAAAGAAGCTTTCTTT
TRBJ1-1 | 11 | TRBV19 | - | - | CASSLNTEAFF | TGTGCCAGTAGCTTGAACACTGAAGCTTTCTTT
TRBJ2-5 | 18 | TRBV5-5 | TRBD2 | - | CASSSVIPGLALVETQYF | TGTGCCAGCAGCTCGGTGATTCCGGGACTAGCGCTTGTGGAGACCCAGTACTTC
TRBJ2-5 | 13 | TRBV5-6 | - | - | CASSLGSQETQYF | TGTGCCAGCAGCTTGGGCAGCCAAGAGACCCAGTACTTC
TRBJ2-5 | 15 | TRBV11-2 | TRBD2 | - | CASSLGAGGRETQYF | TGTGCCAGCAGCTTAGGTGCGGGGGGGCGGGAGACCCAGTACTTC
TRBJ1-2 | 16 | TRBV7-2 | TRBD1 | once | CASSFSPGGIKRGYTF | TGTGCCAGCAGCTTTAGTCCAGGGGGAATCAAACGCGGCTACACCTTC
TRBJ1-1 | 16 | TRBV27 | TRBD1 | - | CASSHMLTGGDTEAFF | TGTGCCAGCAGTCACATGCTGACAGGGGGAGACACTGAAGCTTTCTTT
TRBJ1-2 | 12 | TRBV4-1 | - | - | CASGGDLYGYTF | TGCGCCAGTGGGGGGGATCTCTATGGCTACACCTTC
TRBJ2-2 | 16 | TRBV11-1 | TRBD1 | - | CASSPTGVAITGELFF | TGTGCCAGCAGCCCCACAGGGGTTGCTATCACCGGGGAGCTGTTTTTT
TRBJ2-5 | 13 | TRBV4-1 | - | - | CASSPTYQETQYF | TGCGCCAGCAGTCCGACTTACCAAGAGACCCAGTACTTC
TRBJ2-1 | 15 | TRBV5-4 | - | - | CASSFRGGTYNEQFF | TGTGCCAGCAGCTTTAGGGGGGGGACCTACAATGAGCAGTTCTTC
TRBJ2-1 | 15 | TRBV6-6 | - | - | CASSYSQGFSYEQFF | TGTGCCAGCAGTTACTCCCAGGGTTTTAGCTATGAGCAGTTCTTC